This paragraph reports one T cell receptor beta chain. What antigen it recognizes has not been identified. It has no much larger one-base neighbor in the sample; base qualities were not kept. Library preparation was by the immunoSEQ multiplex PCR assay. TCRdb retrieved this table from immuneACCESS and kept in-frame rearrangements only. Not all clones are present; in checked studies, unresolved V genes account for under half, and no reason is known for the remainder. The sample yields about 110,000 clones; over 60% were counted once. Jointly, the top ten make up 4% to 6% of the sample. For every enrolled patient, mismatch repair deficiency was confirmed by either polymerase chain reaction or immunohistochemistry. A few patients who responded to pembrolizumab therapy underwent TCR sequencing. The phase II trial prospectively evaluated PD-1 blockade with pembrolizumab in advanced mismatch repair-deficient cancers, independent of tissue of origin. Peripheral blood T cell samples were gathered serially, both before PD-1 blockade started and at multiple time points afterward. Blood sampling time points were reported as weeks after the first dose of pembrolizumab.

The sample is drawn from a study of PD-1 blockade in mismatch repair-deficient tumors (dated by TCRdb to about 2017). About the full investigation: The trial enrolled some 82 consecutive patients with approximately twelve mismatch repair-deficient cancer types between September 2013 and September 2016, all previously treated and progressing. Tumor-associated T cell clones were tracked in the peripheral blood of patients responding to PD-1 blockade by deep sequencing of TCR CDR3 regions. The paper as a whole reports these results and caveats: Tumor-resident clones, often undetectable in blood before treatment, expanded rapidly after pembrolizumab and then contracted, generally before radiologic responses.

The germline V gene encodes CDR1 SGHTA and CDR2 FQGNSA. Trimming accounts for 5 bases at V and 8 bases at J, while the number of junction bases matched to no gene is 6. From its cysteine to its phenylalanine, the CDR3 spans 14 amino acids. Here the CDR3 DNA is all that survives: 42 bases in frame from base 1. Sample: peripheral blood, taken 60 weeks after starting pembrolizumab. The chain couples TRBV7-2 to TRBJ2-7, with 13 bases matching TRBD2. The clonotype comes from an adult with mismatch repair-deficient cancer. The CDR3 sequence is CASSPTSGRAKQYF. Here is the DNA: TGTGCCAGCAGCCCCACTAGCGGGAGGGCCAAGCAGTACTTC.